This T cell receptor (beta chain) was documented in a study of blood T cell repertoires in COVID-19. Profiling relied on immunoSEQ multiplex PCR, and the TCRdb table lists in-frame clones only, not all of them. The sample lists around 100,000 clones; around 81% were seen once. Germline V gene data show CDR1 as MNHEY and CDR2 as SVGAGI. The ends lost 4 bases at V and 0 bases at J; junction bases unmatched: 8. This CDR3 contains 16 residues. The source of this sequence is a man between 50 and 59 years old with active or convalescent COVID-19. The chain uses TRBV6-5 and TRBJ1-2, with 7 bases lining up with TRBD1. Input material: peripheral blood. The CDR3 DNA follows: TGTGCCAGCAGTTCCCCCCGGACAGGATCTAACTATGGCTACACCTTC. Residues: CASSSPRTGSNYGYTF.